Below, one T cell receptor beta chain is given with its context. Its cognate antigen is unknown. Before sequencing, viral peptide pools were used by the ViraFEST assay to expand antigen-specific CD4+ T cells. Having been cultured for around ten days, the cells underwent CD4+ T cell isolation. All study participants received two doses of BNT162b2 or mRNA-1273 vaccine. TCRdb keeps only in-frame clones here, not all; method: immunoSEQ multiplex PCR. This sample carries some 22,000 clones, roughly 80% of them seen once, and the ten largest clones take roughly 20%. The sample belongs to a study of vaccination effects on CD4 cells after COVID-19. V shed 7 bases and J 5 bases; nucleotides not matched to a gene: 10. The length of the CDR3 is 14 residues. In germline, CDR1 is SQVTM, CDR2 ANQGSEA.

This chain links TRBV29-1 with TRBJ1-1, with TRBD1 matching 10 bases. The receptor was isolated from a human donor who received a COVID-19 vaccine. The material sequenced was CD4+ T cells from PBMCs cultured with HCoV-NL63 spike peptides, taken after COVID-19 vaccination. The CDR3 spells CSAIRTGGRTEAFF. CDR3 nucleotides: TGCAGCGCAATTCGGACAGGGGGACGGACTGAAGCTTTCTTT.